This is a list of T cell receptor beta chains from one sample in a study of blood T cell repertoires in COVID-19. Using immunoSEQ multiplex PCR, the repertoire was profiled, and TCRdb retains in-frame clones only, with some absent. The sample yields roughly 180,000 clones, about 84% seen once. Sequenced material: PBMCs or T cells enriched from blood (not recorded which). The source of these receptors is a woman in her forties with acute COVID-19. Both conserved end residues are part of each CDR3. D genes are given only for firm matches. Only part of the rows carry a size: once, few, many, or a class if the clone is expanded.

v_gene: TRBV6-5; j_gene: TRBJ2-1; d_gene: .; abundance: .; len: 15; CDR3nt: TGTGCCAGCTCTCGGACGCTTGGGAGGTTCAATGAGCAGTTCTTC; CDR3aa: CASSRTLGRFNEQFF
v_gene: TRBV4-2; j_gene: TRBJ2-3; d_gene: TRBD2; abundance: .; len: 16; CDR3nt: TGTGCCAGCAGCACCCGGAGGGAGGGCTCCACAGATACGCAGTATTTT; CDR3aa: CASSTRREGSTDTQYF
v_gene: TRBV10-3; j_gene: TRBJ2-1; d_gene: .; abundance: .; len: 12; CDR3nt: TGTGCCTGCAACGGGGGAGAGGGTGAGCAGTTCTTC; CDR3aa: CACNGGEGEQFF
v_gene: TRBV24-1; j_gene: TRBJ2-3; d_gene: .; abundance: .; len: 14; CDR3nt: TGTGCCACCAGTGATCCTGGGGCGTCAGATACGCAGTATTTT; CDR3aa: CATSDPGASDTQYF
v_gene: TRBV27; j_gene: TRBJ2-7; d_gene: TRBD2; abundance: .; len: 14; CDR3nt: TGTGCCAGCGGAGGGACTAGCGGGAGCTACGAGCAGTACTTC; CDR3aa: CASGGTSGSYEQYF
v_gene: TRBV11-2; j_gene: TRBJ2-5; d_gene: TRBD2; abundance: .; len: 16; CDR3nt: TGTGCCAGCAGCCTTCAGGGACTAGCGGGAGGGGAGACCCAGTACTTC; CDR3aa: CASSLQGLAGGETQYF
v_gene: TRBV2; j_gene: TRBJ1-5; d_gene: .; abundance: .; len: 14; CDR3nt: TGTGCCAGCAAGACAGAGTATAGCAATCAGCCCCAGCATTTT; CDR3aa: CASKTEYSNQPQHF
v_gene: TRBV6-5; j_gene: TRBJ1-1; d_gene: .; abundance: .; len: 12; CDR3nt: TGTGCCAGCAGTTACCTACAGGGTGAAGCTTTCTTT; CDR3aa: CASSYLQGEAFF
v_gene: TRBV7-8; j_gene: TRBJ1-2; d_gene: .; abundance: .; len: 13; CDR3nt: TGTGCCAGCAGCTTCGGGGGGCAGCTTGGCTACACCTTC; CDR3aa: CASSFGGQLGYTF
v_gene: TRBV19; j_gene: TRBJ1-1; d_gene: TRBD1; abundance: .; len: 13; CDR3nt: TGTGCCAGTACCCTGACAGGGGTCACTGAAGCTTTCTTT; CDR3aa: CASTLTGVTEAFF
v_gene: TRBV7-9; j_gene: TRBJ1-3; d_gene: .; abundance: .; len: 13; CDR3nt: TGTGCCAGCAGTGGGGCAGATGGAAACACCATATATTTT; CDR3aa: CASSGADGNTIYF
v_gene: TRBV20-1; j_gene: TRBJ1-1; d_gene: .; abundance: few; len: 12; CDR3nt: TGCAGTGCTAGTCCCCAATCCACTGAAGCTTTCTTT; CDR3aa: CSASPQSTEAFF
v_gene: TRBV19; j_gene: TRBJ1-3; d_gene: .; abundance: .; len: 14; CDR3nt: TGTGCCAGTGGACAGCTGAGCTCTGGAAACACCATATATTTT; CDR3aa: CASGQLSSGNTIYF
v_gene: TRBV6-1; j_gene: TRBJ2-2; d_gene: TRBD2; abundance: .; len: 17; CDR3nt: TGTGCCAGCAGTGGGTCGACTAGCGGGAGGGGCACCGGGGAGCTGTTTTTT; CDR3aa: CASSGSTSGRGTGELFF
v_gene: TRBV9; j_gene: TRBJ1-6; d_gene: .; abundance: .; len: 14; CDR3nt: TGTGCCAGCAGCGTAAGTAGCGTGTTGGCACCCCTCCACTTT; CDR3aa: CASSVSSVLAPLHF
v_gene: TRBV3-1/TRBV3-2; j_gene: TRBJ2-1; d_gene: .; abundance: few; len: 15; CDR3nt: TGTGCCAGCAGCCATAGGCTCCAGGGAAACAATGAGCAGTTCTTC; CDR3aa: CASSHRLQGNNEQFF
v_gene: TRBV2; j_gene: TRBJ1-6; d_gene: TRBD1; abundance: .; len: 13; CDR3nt: TGTGCCAGTTACAGGGGACCCCTCGGGGCCCTCCACTTT; CDR3aa: CASYRGPLGALHF
v_gene: TRBV6-6; j_gene: TRBJ1-6; d_gene: TRBD1; abundance: .; len: 17; CDR3nt: TGTGCCAGCAGTCGCGGGACCCGGGACAGGGGTATATCACCCCTCCACTTT; CDR3aa: CASSRGTRDRGISPLHF
v_gene: TRBV5-6; j_gene: TRBJ2-1; d_gene: TRBD1; abundance: .; len: 14; CDR3nt: TGTGCCAGCACGTGGGGACAGGGGGCGCGCGAGCAGTTCTTC; CDR3aa: CASTWGQGAREQFF
v_gene: TRBV7-3; j_gene: TRBJ2-1; d_gene: TRBD2; abundance: .; len: 16; CDR3nt: TGTGCCAGCAGCTTAAAACTAGCGGGAGACGGGGGTGAGCAGTTCTTC; CDR3aa: CASSLKLAGDGGEQFF
v_gene: TRBV9; j_gene: TRBJ2-1; d_gene: TRBD2; abundance: .; len: 18; CDR3nt: TGTGCCAGCAGCGTAGCTTCAGCGGGAGGGCCGAAGTCTCATGAGCAGTTCTTC; CDR3aa: CASSVASAGGPKSHEQFF
v_gene: TRBV4-1; j_gene: TRBJ1-5; d_gene: .; abundance: few; len: 16; CDR3nt: TGCGCCAGCAGCCAACTATCACAGGCGGGCAATCAGCCCCAGCATTTT; CDR3aa: CASSQLSQAGNQPQHF
v_gene: TRBV4-1; j_gene: TRBJ1-5; d_gene: .; abundance: .; len: 15; CDR3nt: TGCGCCAGCAGCCAGGTAGCAGGGGCGGGTCAGCCCCAGCATTTT; CDR3aa: CASSQVAGAGQPQHF
v_gene: TRBV16; j_gene: TRBJ1-5; d_gene: .; abundance: .; len: 14; CDR3nt: TGTGCCAGCACCACGTCGGCGGGCAATCAGCCCCAGCATTTT; CDR3aa: CASTTSAGNQPQHF
v_gene: TRBV3-1/TRBV3-2; j_gene: TRBJ1-5; d_gene: .; abundance: .; len: 16; CDR3nt: TGTGCCAGCAGCCAATTTAGTTCAGGGAGCAATCAGCCCCAGCATTTT; CDR3aa: CASSQFSSGSNQPQHF
v_gene: TRBV4-2; j_gene: TRBJ1-2; d_gene: .; abundance: .; len: 16; CDR3nt: TGTGCCAGCAGCCCAGAATCCACAGGGATCAACTATGGCTACACCTTC; CDR3aa: CASSPESTGINYGYTF
v_gene: TRBV9; j_gene: TRBJ2-5; d_gene: .; abundance: few; len: 15; CDR3nt: TGTGCCAGCAGCGTAGCTCCGACAGCCCAAGAGACCCAGTACTTC; CDR3aa: CASSVAPTAQETQYF
v_gene: TRBV5-1; j_gene: TRBJ1-1; d_gene: TRBD1; abundance: .; len: 16; CDR3nt: TGCGCCAGCAGCCACGCGTCGGGACAGGGGAACACTGAAGCTTTCTTT; CDR3aa: CASSHASGQGNTEAFF
v_gene: TRBV27; j_gene: TRBJ2-2; d_gene: .; abundance: few; len: 15; CDR3nt: TGTGCCAGCAGTTTTGTTGGGCCCTCAGGCGGGGAGCTGTTTTTT; CDR3aa: CASSFVGPSGGELFF
v_gene: TRBV11-2; j_gene: TRBJ2-5; d_gene: TRBD2; abundance: few; len: 17; CDR3nt: TGTGCCAGCACCCGCGGGGTTCGGGGGAGGGCCTACGAGACCCAGTACTTC; CDR3aa: CASTRGVRGRAYETQYF
v_gene: TRBV19; j_gene: TRBJ1-2; d_gene: .; abundance: .; len: 17; CDR3nt: TGTGCCAGTAGTAACGCCCCCCAACAGGGTAAGGCGAGTGGCTACACCTTC; CDR3aa: CASSNAPQQGKASGYTF